These 20 T cell receptor beta chains share one sample of origin, sequenced in a study of T cells in Graves' hyperthyroidism and ophthalmopathy. RNA transcripts yielded amplified TCR beta CDR3 regions. TCR CDR3 regions were first amplified by RT-PCR with HTBI primers. TCRdb called the multiplex PCR reads again in MiXCR, with one record for every CDR3 protein. The table lists 550,000 to 650,000 distinct CDR3 sequences, about 14% of them singletons. What was sequenced was blood. The receptors were gathered from a middle-aged woman with Graves' hyperthyroidism.

The sample holds many counts of this clonotype. The chain combines TRBV20-1 with TRBJ2-3; TRBD1 or TRBD2 may be the D gene (6 bases each). Germline V lookup: CDR1 DFQATT, CDR2 SNEGSKA (reference sequence). V was cut by 2 bases and J by 2 bases, with 17 bases left in between. This CDR3 spans 16 amino acids. Here the CDR3 reads CSARSGASRATDTQYF. CDR3 nucleotide sequence: TGCAGTGCTAGATCGGGGGCTTCCCGGGCCACAGATACGCAGTATTTT.

This clonotype was seen many times. This chain uses TRBV11-1 with TRBJ2-5; D unresolved. The CDR3 extends over 14 amino acids. Trimming took off 3 bases at V and 2 bases at J, with 10 bases between the two ends. Germline-derived CDR1 and CDR2 are SGHAT and FQDESV (reference sequence). CDR3 DNA sequence: TGTGCCAGCAGCTTTCGCGACGGACAAGAGACCCAGTACTTC. Translating gives CASSFRDGQETQYF.

This clonotype turned up a few times. This may stem from a read error, because a much larger clone lies one nucleotide away. The genes are TRBV2 and TRBJ2-7; D is perhaps TRBD2 (6 bases). The CDR3 spans 14 residues. CDR1 is SNHLY and CDR2 is FYNNEI in the germline V gene. The CDR3 is CASSEQRASYEQHF. The CDR3 coding sequence is TGTGCCAGCAGTGAACAGCGGGCATCCTACGAGCAGCACTTC. Full variable domain (missing parts from reference TRBV2 and TRBJ2-7): EPEVTQTPSHQVTQMGQEVILRCVPISNHLYFYWYRQILGQKVEFLVSFYNNEISEKSEIFDDQFSVERPDGSNFTLKIRSTKLEDSAMYFCASSEQRASYEQHFGPGTRLTVT.

This chain links TRBV19 with TRBJ1-1; TRBD1 is a possible D gene (5 bases). V lost 8 bases, J lost 5 bases, and 15 bases lay in between. This CDR3 is 13 amino acids long. Per the germline V gene, CDR1 is LNHDA and CDR2 is SQIVND (reference sequence). The CDR3: CASWGGSRTEAFF. CDR3 nucleotide sequence: TGTGCCAGTTGGGGGGGGTCGAGGACTGAAGCTTTCTTT.

The chain uses TRBV29-1 and TRBJ2-1, with 9 positions matching TRBD1. Germline CDR1 reads SQVTM; CDR2 reads ANQGSEA. Germline trimming cut 7 bases from V and 6 bases from J; bases unmatched to any gene: 13. This CDR3 is 15 amino acids long. CDR3 nucleotides: TGCAGCGCGGAATCCGGGACAGGGTATACCAATGAGCAGTTCTTC. It specifies CSAESGTGYTNEQFF.

This clonotype was counted at least ten times. J is TRBJ2-1 and V is TRBV6-1; 9 nucleotides align to TRBD2. The CDR3 consists of 18 residues. Germline values: CDR1 MNHNS, CDR2 SASEGT. With V trimmed by 3 bases and J by 4 bases, 13 bases remained unmatched. This chain's CDR3 is CASSDLLAGGLGYNEQFF. The CDR3 bases are TGTGCCAGCAGTGACCTACTAGCGGGCGGGTTGGGGTACAATGAGCAGTTCTTC.

The chain has TRBV25-1 and TRBJ1-6; perhaps TRBD1 as D (5 bases). The CDR3 contains 16 residues. Germline V gives CDR1 MGHDK, CDR2 SYGVNS. The V and J ends lost 2 bases and 3 bases respectively, with 11 bases between them. The CDR3 DNA follows: TGTGCCAGCAGTGAAGCTTGGGACTACTATAATTCACCCCTCCACTTT. Translated, it gives CASSEAWDYYNSPLHF. Based on the CDR3 plus reference TRBV25-1 and TRBJ1-6, the full variable domain is EADIYQTPRYLVIGTGKKITLECSQTMGHDKMYWYQQDPGMELHLIHYSYGVNSTEKGDLSSESTVSRIRTEHFPLTLESARPSHTSQYLCASSEAWDYYNSPLHFGNGTRLTVT.

About this clonotype: A much more abundant neighbour one base away suggests this may be a read error. The chain has TRBV28 and TRBJ2-7; D is perhaps TRBD1 (6 bases). The CDR3 length is 14 residues. V gave up 6 bases and J gave up 3 bases, with 15 bases separating them. The germline CDR1 and CDR2 sequences are MDHEN and SYDVKM. CDR3 coding DNA: TGTGCCAGCAGCGTCGACGGGACAAACTACGAGCAGTACTTC. This gives the protein CASSVDGTNYEQYF.

This clonotype came up many times. V usage is TRBV5-1 and J usage is TRBJ1-6, with 10 positions matching TRBD1. Trimming at V came to 0 bases and at J to 7 bases, leaving 7 bases not matched to a gene. The CDR3 extends over 17 amino acids. Germline CDR1 reads SGHRS; CDR2 reads YFSETQ. As DNA, the CDR3 is TGCGCCAGCAGCTTGGAGGGACAGGGGCGTGGAAATTCACCCCTCCACTTT. Translating gives CASSLEGQGRGNSPLHF.

This clonotype showed up many times. The chain links TRBV7-3 to TRBJ2-1; no clear D gene. V dropped 1 base and J dropped 8 bases, with 12 bases sitting between them. The CDR3 is 14 amino acids. Germline lookup yields CDR1 SGHTA and CDR2 FQGTGA. In DNA, the CDR3 is TGTGCCAGCAGCTTAATTGTGGGTGGGTATGAGCAGTTCTTC. Translating gives CASSLIVGGYEQFF.

This clonotype was detected ten times or more. V usage is TRBV18 and J usage is TRBJ1-2; 7 bases line up with TRBD1. Looked up from germline, CDR1 is KGHSH and CDR2 is LQKENI. CDR3 length: 15 amino acids. The V and J ends lost 2 bases and 3 bases, in that order; junction bases with no gene match: 6. CDR3 nucleotides: TGTGCCAGCTCACCAACGGAGGGGGCCCACTATGGCTACACCTTC. Amino acids: CASSPTEGAHYGYTF.

This clonotype was seen repeatedly, ten times or more. The chain combines TRBV28 with TRBJ2-5; no firm D call. Germline CDR1 and CDR2: MDHEN and SYDVKM. Between the trimmed V and J ends, which lost 5 bases and 2 bases, there was a span of 6 bases. The CDR3 spans 12 residues. CDR3 bases: TGTGCCAGCAGTAGTTTTCAAGAGACCCAGTACTTC. Translation: CASSSFQETQYF. Variable domain in full (rest from reference TRBV28 and TRBJ2-5): DVKVTQSSRYLVKRTGEKVFLECVQDMDHENMFWYRQDPGLGLRLIYFSYDVKMKEKGDIPEGYSVSREKKERFSLILESASTNQTSMYLCASSSFQETQYFGPGTRLLVL.

This clonotype has a count of ten or more. This rearrangement joins TRBV7-2 to TRBJ2-7; TRBD2 matches at 12 bases. CDR1 is SGHTA, CDR2 FQGNSA, per germline. V shed 1 base and J 6 bases; nucleotides not matched to a gene: 7. This CDR3 has 16 residues. This CDR3 reads CASSLDRTSGILEQYF. The DNA of the CDR3 is TGTGCCAGCAGCTTAGATAGGACTAGCGGGATCCTCGAGCAGTACTTC.

This clonotype appeared a few times. This chain uses TRBV5-1 with TRBJ2-2; 7 nucleotides match TRBD2. CDR3 length equals 15 residues. Germline V CDR1 and CDR2: SGHRS, YFSETQ. V was pared by 3 bases and J by 2 bases, with 4 bases of the junction left unmatched. For the CDR3, the DNA is TGCGCCAGCAGCTGGGAGGGGCCTAACACCGGGGAGCTGTTTTTT. Translating it yields CASSWEGPNTGELFF.

This clonotype occurred many times. This rearrangement joins TRBV28 to TRBJ1-1; D is perhaps TRBD1 (5 bases). The germline gives CDR1 MDHEN, CDR2 SYDVKM. Deletions cut 11 bases from V and 8 bases from J, with 15 bases between. The CDR3 is made up of 11 amino acids. DNA for the CDR3: TGTGCCGCTAGAGGGGTAGGAGAAGCTTTCTTT. This encodes CAARGVGEAFF.

This clonotype was recorded at least ten times. V and J are TRBV18 and TRBJ1-2, with 9 bases lining up with TRBD1. Germline V CDR1 and CDR2: KGHSH, LQKENI. With V trimmed by 3 bases and J by 5 bases, 7 bases remained unmatched. The CDR3 has 15 residues. The CDR3: CASSPDGTGKYGYTF. Written as DNA, the CDR3 is TGTGCCAGCTCACCGGATGGGACAGGGAAATATGGCTACACCTTC.

The sample holds a few counts of this clonotype. The V and J genes are TRBV12-3 or TRBV12-4 and TRBJ2-1; 7 nucleotides match TRBD2. V lost 7 bases and J lost 7; bases outside the gene matches: 13. The CDR3 runs 15 residues. The CDR3 DNA is TGTGCCAGCACTCCTAGCGGAGTTTTTTTAAATGAGCAGTTCTTC. Protein sequence: CASTPSGVFLNEQFF.

Notes on this clonotype: One junction end does not reproduce the germline sequence, and a read error may be involved. The chain combines TRBV20-1 with TRBJ1-1, with TRBD1 identical over 8 bases. The CDR3 runs 19 residues. Germline loops: CDR1 DFQATT, CDR2 SNEGSKA (reference sequence). DNA of the CDR3: TGCAATGCTAGGTCAGGGGACAGGCTCGCGGTCTATGGCGGCACTGAAGCTTTCTTT. Its protein is CNARSGDRLAVYGGTEAFF.

In its sample, this clonotype was seen once. The chain employs TRBV6-5 and TRBJ1-4; D is unresolved. The length of the CDR3 is 13 residues. Germline CDR1 is MNHEY and CDR2 is SVGAGI. Trimming removed 0 bases at V and 8 bases at J, with 7 bases between. In nucleotides, the CDR3 is TGTGCCAGCAGTTACTCGACCGAGGAAAAACTGTTTTTT. This gives the protein CASSYSTEEKLFF.

V usage is TRBV27 and J usage is TRBJ2-7; the match to TRBD1 covers 7 bases. CDR3 length: 14 residues. The germline V gene encodes CDR1 MNHEY and CDR2 SMNVEV (reference sequence). Germline trimming cut 8 bases from V and 0 bases from J; bases unmatched to any gene: 7. CDR3 sequence reads: CASRTGQNSYEQYF. CDR3 DNA: TGTGCCAGCCGGACAGGACAAAACTCCTACGAGCAGTACTTC.